This T cell receptor beta chain derives from a study of shared clonotypes between healthy human individuals. Study summary: The donor pool was made up of a couple of women and three men aged 18 to 49. The study used three CD4 naive, three CD4 memory, two CD8 naive and one CD8 memory plate per donor.

All donors were healthy HIV-negative adults lacking recent acute infections or vaccinations. The data were produced by immunoSEQ multiplex PCR, yet TCRdb's version contains in-frame clones alone and is incomplete. The sample lists approximately 100,000 clones, about 68% occurring once. This CDR3 is 16 amino acids long. CDR1 is KGHSH and CDR2 is LQKENI in the germline V gene. J lost 2 bases, V lost 2 bases, and 6 bases had no gene match. The sequenced sample consisted of memory CD8+ T cells sorted from blood. Subset here: CD45RO+ cells pooled with CCR7-negative TemRA cells. This chain connects TRBV18 to TRBJ1-3; TRBD1 aligns across 7 bases. The TCR was taken from a man under 40 in good health. The CDR3 here is CASSPELTGPGNTIYF. The DNA for the CDR3 is TGTGCCAGCTCACCAGAACTGACAGGGCCTGGAAACACCATATATTTT.